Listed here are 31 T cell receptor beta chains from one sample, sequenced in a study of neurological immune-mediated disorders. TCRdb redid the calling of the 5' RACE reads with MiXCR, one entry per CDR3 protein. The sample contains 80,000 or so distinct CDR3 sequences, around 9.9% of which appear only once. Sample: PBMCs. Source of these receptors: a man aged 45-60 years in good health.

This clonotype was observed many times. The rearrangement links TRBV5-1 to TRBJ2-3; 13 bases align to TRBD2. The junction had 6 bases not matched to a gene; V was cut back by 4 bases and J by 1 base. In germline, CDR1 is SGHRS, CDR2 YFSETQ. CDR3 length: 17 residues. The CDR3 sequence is CASSGTSGGAGTDTQYF. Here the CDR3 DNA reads TGCGCCAGCAGCGGTACTAGCGGGGGGGCTGGCACAGATACGCAGTATTTT.

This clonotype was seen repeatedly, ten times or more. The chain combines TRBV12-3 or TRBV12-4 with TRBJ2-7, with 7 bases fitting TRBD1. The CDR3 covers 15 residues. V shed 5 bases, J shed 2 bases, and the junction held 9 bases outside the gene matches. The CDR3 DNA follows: TGTGCCAGCAGTCCCAGGGGGACGGGCCCCTACGAGCAGTACTTC. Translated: CASSPRGTGPYEQYF.

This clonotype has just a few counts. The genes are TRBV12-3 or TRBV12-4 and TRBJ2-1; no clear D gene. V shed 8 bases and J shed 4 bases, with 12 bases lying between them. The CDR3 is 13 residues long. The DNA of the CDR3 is TGTGCCAGCCTCCCTAACGGTTACAATGAGCAGTTCTTC. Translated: CASLPNGYNEQFF.

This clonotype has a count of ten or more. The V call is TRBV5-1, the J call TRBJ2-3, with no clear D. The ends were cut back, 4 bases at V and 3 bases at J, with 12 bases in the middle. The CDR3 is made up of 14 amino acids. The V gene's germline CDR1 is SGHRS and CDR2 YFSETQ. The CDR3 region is CASSVQSTTDTQYF. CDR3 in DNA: TGCGCCAGCAGCGTCCAGAGCACGACAGATACGCAGTATTTT. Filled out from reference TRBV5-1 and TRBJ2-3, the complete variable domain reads KAGVTQTPRYLIKTRGQQVTLSCSPISGHRSVSWYQQTPGQGLQFLFEYFSETQRNKGNFPGRFSGRQFSNSRSEMNVSTLELGDSALYLCASSVQSTTDTQYFGPGTRLTVL.

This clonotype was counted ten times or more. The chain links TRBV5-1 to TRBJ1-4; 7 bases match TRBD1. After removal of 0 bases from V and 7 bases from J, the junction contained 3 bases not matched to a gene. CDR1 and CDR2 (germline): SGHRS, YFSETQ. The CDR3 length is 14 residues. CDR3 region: CASSLEGAREKLFF. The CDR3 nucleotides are TGCGCCAGCAGCTTGGAGGGGGCGCGTGAAAAACTGTTTTTT.

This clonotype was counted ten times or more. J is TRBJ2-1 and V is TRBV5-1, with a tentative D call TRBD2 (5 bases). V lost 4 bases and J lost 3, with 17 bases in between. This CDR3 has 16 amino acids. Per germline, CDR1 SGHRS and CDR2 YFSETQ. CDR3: CASSNREPKVYNEQFF. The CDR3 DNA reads TGCGCCAGCAGCAACCGGGAACCTAAGGTCTACAATGAGCAGTTCTTC.

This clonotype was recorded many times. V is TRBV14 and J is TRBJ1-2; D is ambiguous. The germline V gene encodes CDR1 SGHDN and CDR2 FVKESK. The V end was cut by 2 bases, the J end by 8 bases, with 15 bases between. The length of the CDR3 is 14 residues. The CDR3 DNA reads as TGTGCCAGCAGCCAACTCCCGGGTAATAAAGGCTACACCTTC. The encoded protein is CASSQLPGNKGYTF.

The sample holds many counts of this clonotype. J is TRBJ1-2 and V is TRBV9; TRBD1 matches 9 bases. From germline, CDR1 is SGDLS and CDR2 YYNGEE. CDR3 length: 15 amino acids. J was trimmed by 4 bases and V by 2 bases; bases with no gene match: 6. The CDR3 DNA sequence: TGTGCCAGCAGCGTGGGGACAGGGATGGTCTATGGCTACACCTTC. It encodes CASSVGTGMVYGYTF.

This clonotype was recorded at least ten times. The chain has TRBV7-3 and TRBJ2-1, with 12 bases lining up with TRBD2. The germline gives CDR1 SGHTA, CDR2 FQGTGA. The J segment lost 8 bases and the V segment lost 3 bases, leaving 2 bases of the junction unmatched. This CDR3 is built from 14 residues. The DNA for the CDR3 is TGTGCCAGCAGCTTGGCTAGCGGGAGGGATGAGCAGTTCTTC. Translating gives CASSLASGRDEQFF.

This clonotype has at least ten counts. The CDR3 DNA is TGTGCCAGCAGTTTAGGACAGGGGTCCCAGGGGCCCCAGCATTTT. Protein product: CASSLGQGSQGPQHF. The chain employs TRBV27 and TRBJ1-5; 9 nucleotides agree with TRBD1. Germline assignment: CDR1 MNHEY and CDR2 SMNVEV (reference sequence). The CDR3 has 15 amino acids. Losses at the gene ends were 2 bases for V and 9 bases for J; bases not matched to a gene: 8.

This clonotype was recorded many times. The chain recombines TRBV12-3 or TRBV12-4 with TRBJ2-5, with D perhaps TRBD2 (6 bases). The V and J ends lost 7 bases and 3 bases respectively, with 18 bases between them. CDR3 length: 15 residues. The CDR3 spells CASTPGRGWEETQYF. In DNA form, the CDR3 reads TGTGCCAGCACCCCCGGCCGGGGGTGGGAAGAGACCCAGTACTTC.

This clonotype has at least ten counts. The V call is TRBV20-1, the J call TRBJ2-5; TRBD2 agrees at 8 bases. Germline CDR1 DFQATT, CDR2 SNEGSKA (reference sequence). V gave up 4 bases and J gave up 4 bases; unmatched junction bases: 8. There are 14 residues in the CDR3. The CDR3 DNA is TGCAGTGCTACCCCCGGGGGGGGGCCAGAGACCCAGTACTTC. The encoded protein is CSATPGGGPETQYF.

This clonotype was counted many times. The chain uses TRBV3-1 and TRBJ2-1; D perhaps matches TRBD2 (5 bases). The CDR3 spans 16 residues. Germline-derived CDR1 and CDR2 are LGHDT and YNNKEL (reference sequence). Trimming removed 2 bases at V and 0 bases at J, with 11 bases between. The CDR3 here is CASSQSGGGSYNEQFF. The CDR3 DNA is TGTGCCAGCAGCCAAAGCGGTGGAGGCTCCTACAATGAGCAGTTCTTC.

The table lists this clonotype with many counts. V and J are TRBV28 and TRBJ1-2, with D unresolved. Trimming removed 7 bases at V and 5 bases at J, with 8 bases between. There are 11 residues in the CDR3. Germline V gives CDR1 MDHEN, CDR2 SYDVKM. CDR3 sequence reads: CASTSLYGYTF. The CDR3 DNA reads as TGTGCCAGCACGTCCTTATATGGCTACACCTTC.

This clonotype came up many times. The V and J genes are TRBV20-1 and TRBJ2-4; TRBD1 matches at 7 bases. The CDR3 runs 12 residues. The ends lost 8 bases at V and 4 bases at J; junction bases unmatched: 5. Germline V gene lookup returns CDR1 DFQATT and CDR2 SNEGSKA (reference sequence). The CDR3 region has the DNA TGCAGTTCCCCGGGACAGAAAAACATTCAGTACTTC. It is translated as CSSPGQKNIQYF.

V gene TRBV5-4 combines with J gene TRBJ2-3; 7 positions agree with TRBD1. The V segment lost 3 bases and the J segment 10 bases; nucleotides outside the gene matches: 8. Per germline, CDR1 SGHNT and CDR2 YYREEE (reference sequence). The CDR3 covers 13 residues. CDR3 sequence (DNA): TGTGCCAGCAGCTCCCCAGGGGGAGAAGCGCAGTATTTT. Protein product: CASSSPGGEAQYF.

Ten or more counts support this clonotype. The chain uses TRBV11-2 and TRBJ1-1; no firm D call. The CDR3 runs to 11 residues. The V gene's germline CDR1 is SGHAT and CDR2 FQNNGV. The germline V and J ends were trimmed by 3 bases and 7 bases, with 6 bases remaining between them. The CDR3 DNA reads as TGTGCCAGCAGCTTTTTGGGTGAAGCTTTCTTT. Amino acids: CASSFLGEAFF.

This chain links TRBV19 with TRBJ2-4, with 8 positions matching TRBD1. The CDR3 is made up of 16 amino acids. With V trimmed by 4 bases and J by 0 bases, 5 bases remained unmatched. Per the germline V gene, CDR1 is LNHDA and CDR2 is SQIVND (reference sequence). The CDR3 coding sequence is TGTGCCAGTAGTAGGCGACAGGGGACAGCCAAAAACATTCAGTACTTC. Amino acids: CASSRRQGTAKNIQYF.

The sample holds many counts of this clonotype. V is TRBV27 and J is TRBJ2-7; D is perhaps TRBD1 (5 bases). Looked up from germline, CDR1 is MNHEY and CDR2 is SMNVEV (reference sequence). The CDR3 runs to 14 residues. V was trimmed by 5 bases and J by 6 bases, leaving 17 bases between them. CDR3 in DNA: TGTGCCAGCAGTAAGACAGCTTTGGGTGGCGAGCAGTACTTC. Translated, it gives CASSKTALGGEQYF.

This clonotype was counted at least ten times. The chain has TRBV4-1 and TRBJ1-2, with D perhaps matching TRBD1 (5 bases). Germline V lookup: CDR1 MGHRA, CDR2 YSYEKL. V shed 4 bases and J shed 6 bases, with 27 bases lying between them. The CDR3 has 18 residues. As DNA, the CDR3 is TGCGCCAGCAGCCCGGTCGACAGTCGCCGCGGCCGTTTGAATGGCTACACCTTC. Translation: CASSPVDSRRGRLNGYTF.

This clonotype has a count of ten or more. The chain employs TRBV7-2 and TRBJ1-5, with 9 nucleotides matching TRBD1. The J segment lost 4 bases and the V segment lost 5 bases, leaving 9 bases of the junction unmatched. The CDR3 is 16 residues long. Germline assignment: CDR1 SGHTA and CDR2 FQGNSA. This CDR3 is CASSPVDRGWNQPQHF. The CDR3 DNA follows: TGTGCCAGCAGCCCTGTTGACAGGGGGTGGAATCAGCCCCAGCATTTT.

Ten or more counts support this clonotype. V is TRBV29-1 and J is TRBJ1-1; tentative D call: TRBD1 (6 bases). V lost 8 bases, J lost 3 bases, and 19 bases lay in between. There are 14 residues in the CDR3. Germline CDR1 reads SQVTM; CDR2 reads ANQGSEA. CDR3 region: CSTKPGRGDTEAFF. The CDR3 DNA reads TGCAGCACCAAACCGGGCAGGGGAGACACTGAAGCTTTCTTT.

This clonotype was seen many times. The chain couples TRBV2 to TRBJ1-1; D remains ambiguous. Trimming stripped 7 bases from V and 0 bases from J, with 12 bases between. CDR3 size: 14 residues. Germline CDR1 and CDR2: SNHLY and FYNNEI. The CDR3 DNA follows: TGTGCCAGCATTTCAAATCAGGTGAACACTGAAGCTTTCTTT. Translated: CASISNQVNTEAFF.

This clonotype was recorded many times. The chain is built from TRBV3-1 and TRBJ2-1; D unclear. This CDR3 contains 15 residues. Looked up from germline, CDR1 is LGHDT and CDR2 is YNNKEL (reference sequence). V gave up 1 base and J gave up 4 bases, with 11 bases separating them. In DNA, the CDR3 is TGTGCCAGCAGCCAAGCTCCCGGGCCATACAATGAGCAGTTCTTC. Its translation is CASSQAPGPYNEQFF.

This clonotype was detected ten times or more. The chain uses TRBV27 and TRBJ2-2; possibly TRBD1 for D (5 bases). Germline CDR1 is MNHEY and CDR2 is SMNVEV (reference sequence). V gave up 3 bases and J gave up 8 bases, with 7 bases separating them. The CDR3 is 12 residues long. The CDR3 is CASSLKGGELFF. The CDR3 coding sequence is TGTGCCAGCAGTTTGAAGGGGGGGGAGCTGTTTTTT.

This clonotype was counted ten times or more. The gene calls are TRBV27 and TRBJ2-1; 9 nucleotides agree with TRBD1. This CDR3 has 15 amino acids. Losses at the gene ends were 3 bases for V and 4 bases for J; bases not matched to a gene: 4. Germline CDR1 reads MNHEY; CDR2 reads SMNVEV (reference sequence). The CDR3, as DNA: TGTGCCAGCAGTTTGTCGACAGGGGGGTACAATGAGCAGTTCTTC. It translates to CASSLSTGGYNEQFF.

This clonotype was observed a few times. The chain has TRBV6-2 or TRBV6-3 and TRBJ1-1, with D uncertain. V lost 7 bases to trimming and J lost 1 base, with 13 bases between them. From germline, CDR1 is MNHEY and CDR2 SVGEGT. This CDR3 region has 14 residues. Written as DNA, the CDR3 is TGTGCCAGCACCTACTGGGGAGCGAACACTGAAGCTTTCTTT. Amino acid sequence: CASTYWGANTEAFF.

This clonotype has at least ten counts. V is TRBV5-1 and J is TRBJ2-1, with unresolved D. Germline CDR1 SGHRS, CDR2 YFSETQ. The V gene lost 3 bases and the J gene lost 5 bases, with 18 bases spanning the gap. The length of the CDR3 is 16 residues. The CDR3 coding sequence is TGCGCCAGCAGCTCACCTGACACCCCCGGGCACAATGAGCAGTTCTTC. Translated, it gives CASSSPDTPGHNEQFF.

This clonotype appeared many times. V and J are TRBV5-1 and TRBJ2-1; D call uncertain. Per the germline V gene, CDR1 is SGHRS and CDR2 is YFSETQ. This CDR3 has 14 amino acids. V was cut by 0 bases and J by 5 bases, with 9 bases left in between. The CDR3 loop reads CASSLVQLNNEQFF. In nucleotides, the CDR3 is TGCGCCAGCAGCTTGGTACAGCTGAACAATGAGCAGTTCTTC.

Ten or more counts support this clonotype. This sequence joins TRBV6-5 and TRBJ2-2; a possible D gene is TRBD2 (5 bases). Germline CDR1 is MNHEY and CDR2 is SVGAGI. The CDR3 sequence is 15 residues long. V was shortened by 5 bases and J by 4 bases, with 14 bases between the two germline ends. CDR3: CASSPPGMSTGELFF. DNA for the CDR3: TGTGCCAGCAGTCCTCCGGGGATGAGCACCGGGGAGCTGTTTTTT.

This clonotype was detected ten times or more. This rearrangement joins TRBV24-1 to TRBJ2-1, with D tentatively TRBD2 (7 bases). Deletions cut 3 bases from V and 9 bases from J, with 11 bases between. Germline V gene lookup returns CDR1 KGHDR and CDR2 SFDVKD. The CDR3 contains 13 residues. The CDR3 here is CATSDGGGGEQFF. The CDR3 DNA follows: TGTGCCACCAGTGATGGGGGAGGGGGTGAGCAGTTCTTC.